The 8 T cell receptor beta chains listed next were all sequenced from one sample in a study of T cells in Graves' hyperthyroidism and ophthalmopathy (dated by TCRdb to about 2019). Preparation of the library involved multiplex PCR. The data were produced on an Illumina HiSeq 2000. TCR beta CDR3 regions were amplified from RNA transcripts. The first round of RT-PCR for the TCR CDR3 was performed with the HTBI primer set and the Qiagen OneStep RT-PCR kit. Using fastp trimming at Q25 and MiXCR clonotype assembly, TCRdb reanalyzed the public sequencing data and kept in-frame beta chains. Duplicate CDR3 protein sequences are folded into a single record with the most common DNA and genes. Counted in this sample were about 400,000 distinct CDR3 sequences; more than 12% of them appeared once. Of the sample, 30% to 35% is held by the ten largest clones. Sequenced material: blood. These receptor sequences come from a woman in her thirties with Graves' hyperthyroidism.

This clonotype showed up many times. The V and J genes are TRBV9 and TRBJ2-6; 7 positions agree with TRBD2. This CDR3 is 17 amino acids long. Unmatched junction bases numbered 4, after V lost 0 bases and J lost 1 base. Germline CDR1 is SGDLS and CDR2 is YYNGEE. The CDR3 region is CASSVGTRSSGANVLTF. As DNA, the CDR3 is TGTGCCAGCAGCGTAGGGACTAGATCTTCTGGGGCCAACGTCCTGACTTTC.

This clonotype was picked up many times. The chain carries TRBV3-1 and TRBJ2-1; D is unresolved. Per germline, CDR1 LGHDT and CDR2 YNNKEL (reference sequence). The CDR3 totals 17 residues. Between the trimmed V and J ends, which lost 4 bases and 0 bases, there was a span of 16 bases. The CDR3 spells CASSPPSAFSSYNEQFF. The CDR3 coding sequence is TGTGCCAGCAGCCCCCCCTCGGCCTTCAGCTCCTACAATGAGCAGTTCTTC.

The V gene is TRBV11-2, the J gene TRBJ2-7, with TRBD2 matching over 10 bases. J gave up 3 bases and V 1 base, and 15 bases lay outside the gene matches. Per the germline V gene, CDR1 is SGHAT and CDR2 is FQNNGV. The CDR3 contains 19 residues. CDR3 sequence (DNA): TGTGCCAGCAGCTTAGTAGGACCGGGACTAGCGAATACCAACTACGAGCAGTACTTC. Translated: CASSLVGPGLANTNYEQYF.

This clonotype was seen ten or more times. This chain connects TRBV27 to TRBJ2-1; TRBD1 might be the D (5 bases). The CDR3 is 13 amino acids. The ends were cut back, 6 bases at V and 7 bases at J, with 13 bases in the middle. CDR1 is MNHEY and CDR2 is SMNVEV in the germline V gene (reference sequence). CDR3 amino acids: CASSNFRQNEQFF. CDR3 sequence (DNA): TGTGCCAGCAGCAATTTCCGACAGAATGAGCAGTTCTTC.

The chain employs TRBV11-2 and TRBJ2-3, with 13 nucleotides matching TRBD2. The V gene end was trimmed by 3 bases and the J gene end by 1 base; junction bases not matched to a gene: 4. The CDR3 loop spans 17 amino acids. CDR1 and CDR2 from the germline V gene are SGHAT and FQNNGV. CDR3 nucleotide sequence: TGTGCCAGCAGCTTCAGGACTAGCGGGAGCCGCACAGATACGCAGTATTTT. Encoded protein: CASSFRTSGSRTDTQYF. The entire variable domain, with the rest obtained from reference TRBV11-2 and TRBJ2-3, is as follows: EAGVAQSPRYKIIEKRQSVAFWCNPISGHATLYWYQQILGQGPKLLIQFQNNGVVDDSQLPKDRFSAERLKGVDSTLKIQPAKLEDSAVYLCASSFRTSGSRTDTQYFGPGTRLTVL.

The CDR3, as DNA: TGCAGTGCACCGGACAGGGGCCCGAATCAGCCCCAGCATTTT. Translation gives CSAPDRGPNQPQHF. V and J are TRBV20-1 and TRBJ1-5; TRBD1 matches at 9 bases. The CDR3 is 14 amino acids. Germline loops: CDR1 DFQATT, CDR2 SNEGSKA (reference sequence). Trimming at V came to 6 bases and at J to 4 bases, leaving 7 bases not matched to a gene.

This clonotype showed up many times. V gene TRBV28 combines with J gene TRBJ2-1, with TRBD2 matching 10 bases. CDR3 length: 16 residues. V gave up 2 bases and J gave up 6 bases; unmatched junction bases: 7. CDR1 and CDR2 from the germline V gene are MDHEN and SYDVKM. This CDR3 reads CASSLISSGRLNEQFF. Here the CDR3 DNA reads TGTGCCAGCAGTTTAATTAGTAGCGGGAGGCTCAATGAGCAGTTCTTC.

This clonotype has ten or more counts. CDR3 amino acids: CASSPGQARHYTF. The CDR3 DNA reads as TGTGCCAGCAGTCCGGGACAGGCCCGCCACTACACCTTC. The chain carries TRBV11-2 and TRBJ1-2; 8 bases align to TRBD1. The germline V gene has CDR1 SGHAT and CDR2 FQNNGV. The CDR3 runs to 13 residues. V shed 6 bases, J shed 10 bases, and the junction held 10 bases outside the gene matches.